These T cell receptor beta chains were read from a single sample in a study of OX40 agonist ivuxolimab in advanced cancers. Method: immunoSEQ multiplex PCR; TCRdb's copy keeps in-frame clones and lacks some. Of over 75,000 clones detected, 75% to 95% appear once; the ten largest clones hold about 9%. The specimen was CD4+ or CD8+ T cells sorted from blood, collected in a trial of the OX40 agonist ivuxolimab. The source of these receptors is an adult with an advanced solid tumor such as melanoma, head and neck, liver or kidney cancer. Each CDR3 is given with its conserved first and last residue.

V: TRBV19; J: TRBJ1-2; CDR3: CASSIGHGTYGYTF
V: TRBV27; J: TRBJ2-1; CDR3: CASSLSIAGSYNEQFF
V: TRBV7-3; J: TRBJ2-1; CDR3: CASSPRAGGLYNEQFF
V: TRBV25-1; J: TRBJ2-7; CDR3: CASSAGTGAYEQYF
V: TRBV5-1; J: TRBJ2-5; CDR3: CASSENQETQYF
V: TRBV19; J: TRBJ1-1; CDR3: CASSIDLRQGVSEAFF
V: TRBV27; J: TRBJ2-5; CDR3: CASSLPGGQETQYF
V: TRBV5-1; J: TRBJ2-1; CDR3: CASSLSAGGFNEQFF
V: TRBV30; J: TRBJ2-5; CDR3: CAWSVQTGEETQYF
V: TRBV27; J: TRBJ1-1; CDR3: CASSWDRANTEAFF
V: TRBV5-4; J: TRBJ2-5; CDR3: CASSLDLTQETQYF
V: TRBV4-1; J: TRBJ2-1; CDR3: CASSHPGSKTSSYNEQFF
V: TRBV7-6; J: TRBJ2-1; CDR3: CASSQTSGTSSYNEQFF
V: TRBV9; J: TRBJ2-1; CDR3: CASSVETLNEQFF
V: TRBV11-3; J: TRBJ1-4; CDR3: CASSSGAAFNEKLFF
V: TRBV5-1; J: TRBJ2-7; CDR3: CASSLGPGTGQSYEQYF
V: TRBV28; J: TRBJ1-2; CDR3: CASSLGDYGYTF
V: TRBV5-4; J: TRBJ2-1; CDR3: CASSEGDRYNEQFF
V: TRBV19; J: TRBJ1-1; CDR3: CASSIDPLTGSDTEAFF
V: TRBV6-6; J: TRBJ2-7; CDR3: CASSYLAGSYEQYF
V: TRBV19; J: TRBJ2-2; CDR3: CASSFSRTSGIDTGELFF
V: TRBV25-1; J: TRBJ2-7; CDR3: CASSGLAGSSYEQYF
V: TRBV10-1; J: TRBJ2-7; CDR3: CASSDAGTAAYEQYF
V: TRBV28; J: TRBJ1-1; CDR3: CASRRQGGDEAFF
V: TRBV25-1; J: TRBJ2-7; CDR3: CASSEQGGNSYEQYF